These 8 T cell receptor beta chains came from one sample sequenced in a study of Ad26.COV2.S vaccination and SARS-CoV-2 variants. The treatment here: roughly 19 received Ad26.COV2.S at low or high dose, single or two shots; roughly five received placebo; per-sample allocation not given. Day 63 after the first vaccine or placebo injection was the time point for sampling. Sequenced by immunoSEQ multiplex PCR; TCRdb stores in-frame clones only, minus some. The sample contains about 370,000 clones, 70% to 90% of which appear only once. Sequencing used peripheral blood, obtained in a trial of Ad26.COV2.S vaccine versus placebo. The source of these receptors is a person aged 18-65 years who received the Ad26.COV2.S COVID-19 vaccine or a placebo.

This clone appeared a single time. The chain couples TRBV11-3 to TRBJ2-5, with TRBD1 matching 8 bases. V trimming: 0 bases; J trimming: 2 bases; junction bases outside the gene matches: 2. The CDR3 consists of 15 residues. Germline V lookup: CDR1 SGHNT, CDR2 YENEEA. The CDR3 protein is CASSLDNRGQETQYF. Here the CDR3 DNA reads TGTGCCAGCAGCTTAGATAACAGGGGGCAAGAGACCCAGTACTTC.

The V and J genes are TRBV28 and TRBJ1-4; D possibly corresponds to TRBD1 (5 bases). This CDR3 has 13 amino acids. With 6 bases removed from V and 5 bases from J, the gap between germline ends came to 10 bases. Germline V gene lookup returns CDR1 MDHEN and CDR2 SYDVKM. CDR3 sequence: CASRWGGNEKLFF. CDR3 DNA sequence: TGTGCCAGCAGATGGGGCGGGAATGAAAAACTGTTTTTT.

The CDR3 DNA follows: TGTGCCAGCAGCGCCAAGGGGGATACGCAGTATTTT. Translating gives CASSAKGDTQYF. The chain employs TRBV9 and TRBJ2-3, with D possibly TRBD1 on 5 matching bases. V lost 3 bases to trimming and J lost 6 bases, with 8 bases between them. The CDR3 contains 12 residues. The germline CDR1 and CDR2 sequences are SGDLS and YYNGEE. Full variable domain (remainder filled in from reference TRBV9 and TRBJ2-3): DSGVTQTPKHLITATGQRVTLRCSPRSGDLSVYWYQQSLDQGLQFLIQYYNGEERAKGNILERFSAQQFPDLHSELNLSSLELGDSALYFCASSAKGDTQYFGPGTRLTVL.

The CDR3 DNA sequence: TGTGCCAGCAGCTTAGAGTTGGGGTGGGGCACCGGGGAGCTGTTTTTT. The encoded protein is CASSLELGWGTGELFF. V is TRBV7-6 and J is TRBJ2-2; no clear D. Germline-derived CDR1 and CDR2 are SGHVS and FNYEAQ. The V end was cut by 1 base, the J end by 4 bases, with 13 bases between. The CDR3 has 16 residues.

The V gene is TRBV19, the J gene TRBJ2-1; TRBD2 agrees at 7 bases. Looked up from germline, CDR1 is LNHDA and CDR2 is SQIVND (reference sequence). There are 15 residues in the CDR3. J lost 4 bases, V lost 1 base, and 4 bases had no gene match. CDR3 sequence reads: CASSIGGSIYNEQFF. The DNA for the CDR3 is TGTGCCAGTAGTATAGGCGGGAGCATTTACAATGAGCAGTTCTTC.

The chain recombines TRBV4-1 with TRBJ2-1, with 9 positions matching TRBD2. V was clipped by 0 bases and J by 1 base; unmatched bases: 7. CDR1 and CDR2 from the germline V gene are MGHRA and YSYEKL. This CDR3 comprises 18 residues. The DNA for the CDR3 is TGCGCCAGCAGCCAAGATCGAGCGGGAGGTTTGTCCTACAATGAGCAGTTCTTC. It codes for CASSQDRAGGLSYNEQFF.

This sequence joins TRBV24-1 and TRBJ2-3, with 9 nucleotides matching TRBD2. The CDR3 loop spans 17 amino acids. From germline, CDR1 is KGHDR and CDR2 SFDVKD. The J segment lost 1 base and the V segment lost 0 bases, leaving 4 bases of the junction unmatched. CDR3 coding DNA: TGTGCCACCAGTGATTTGAAGACTAGCGGAGGCACAGATACGCAGTATTTT. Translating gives CATSDLKTSGGTDTQYF.

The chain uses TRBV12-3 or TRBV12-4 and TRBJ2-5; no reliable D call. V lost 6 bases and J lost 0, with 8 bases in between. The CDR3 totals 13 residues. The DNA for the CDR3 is TGTGCCAGCAGCCTGGGATACCAAGAGACCCAGTACTTC. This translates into CASSLGYQETQYF.